Only one count was recorded for the clone carrying this T cell receptor (beta chain). This entry is derived from a study of OX40 agonist ivuxolimab in advanced cancers. V lost 2 bases and J lost 1; bases outside the gene matches: 1. This CDR3 has 15 amino acids. CDR1 is PRHDT, CDR2 FYEKMQ, per germline (reference sequence). Clones were read by immunoSEQ multiplex PCR, and TCRdb kept only the in-frame ones, dropping some. In the table there are tens of thousands of clones, about 89% of which are singletons. The rearrangement links TRBV13 to TRBJ2-3, with 9 nucleotides matching TRBD1. This receptor was obtained from an adult with an advanced solid tumor such as melanoma, head and neck, liver or kidney cancer. The sample was CD4+ or CD8+ T cells sorted from blood, taken in a trial of the OX40 agonist ivuxolimab. This CDR3 is CASSLRDRGTDTQYF. As DNA, the CDR3 is TGTGCCAGCAGCTTACGGGACAGGGGCACAGATACGCAGTATTTT.